What follows are 10 T cell receptor beta chains derived from one specimen sequenced in a study of T cell responses to AZD1222 COVID-19 vaccine. Clones were read by immunoSEQ multiplex PCR, and TCRdb kept only the in-frame ones, dropping some. The repertoire includes approximately 84,000 clones, 80% to 90% of them detected once, and about 31% sits in the top ten. Sequencing used peripheral blood, obtained on day 0 of AZD1222 vaccination. These receptors originate from an adult in good health.

The rearrangement links TRBV10-1 to TRBJ2-3, with 13 bases fitting TRBD2. The CDR3 length is 19 residues. V lost 3 bases to trimming and J lost 4 bases; unmatched junction nucleotides: 13. The germline V gene has CDR1 WNHNN and CDR2 SYGVQD (reference sequence). This CDR3 is CASSDSKTSGGRGADTQYF. Written as DNA, the CDR3 is TGCGCCAGCAGTGATTCGAAGACTAGCGGGGGGCGTGGTGCAGATACGCAGTATTTT.

The chain has TRBV27 and TRBJ2-1; the D is unclear. The germline CDR1 and CDR2 sequences are MNHEY and SMNVEV (reference sequence). Trimming took 5 bases from V and 9 from J, leaving 8 bases between them. This CDR3 is built from 11 residues. In DNA form, the CDR3 reads TGTGCCAGCAGTCGCCTCGGTGAGCAGTTCTTC. Amino acids: CASSRLGEQFF.

The rearrangement joins TRBV19 to TRBJ1-1; TRBD1 matches 9 bases. The length of the CDR3 is 13 residues. After removal of 8 bases from V and 0 bases from J, the junction contained 1 base not matched to a gene. The V gene's germline CDR1 is LNHDA and CDR2 SQIVND (reference sequence). CDR3 nucleotides: TGTGCCAGTTGGACAGGGGTGAACACTGAAGCTTTCTTT. This codes for CASWTGVNTEAFF.

The rearrangement links TRBV19 to TRBJ1-1, with D perhaps matching TRBD1 (5 bases). From germline, CDR1 is LNHDA and CDR2 SQIVND (reference sequence). The CDR3 runs to 13 residues. V was cut by 5 bases and J by 1 base, with 8 bases left in between. The chain's CDR3 is CASSSQGNTEAFF. Here the CDR3 DNA reads TGTGCCAGTAGTTCGCAGGGGAACACTGAAGCTTTCTTT.

The rearrangement joins TRBV29-1 to TRBJ2-7; perhaps TRBD2 as D (5 bases). The V gene's germline CDR1 is SQVTM and CDR2 ANQGSEA. This CDR3 contains 12 residues. V was trimmed by 6 bases and J by 7 bases, leaving 16 bases between them. CDR3 residues: CSVGPTGIEQYF. The CDR3 nucleotides read TGCAGCGTGGGCCCAACGGGGATTGAGCAGTACTTC.

This chain connects TRBV27 to TRBJ2-1, with D perhaps matching TRBD1 (6 bases). Trimming removed 5 bases from V and 4 bases from J, with 15 bases in between. Germline values: CDR1 MNHEY, CDR2 SMNVEV (reference sequence). The CDR3 has 15 amino acids. The DNA for the CDR3 is TGTGCCAGCAGTCTATACAGGGAACAATACAATGAGCAGTTCTTC. This codes for CASSLYREQYNEQFF.

V is TRBV4-2 and J is TRBJ2-7, with D perhaps given as TRBD1 or TRBD2 (5 bases each). The CDR3 extends over 16 amino acids. Trimming took 0 bases from V and 2 from J, leaving 14 bases between them. Per the germline V gene, CDR1 is LGHNA and CDR2 is YNFKEQ. The DNA for the CDR3 is TGTGCCAGCAGCCAAGATCGAGGGACCGCTCCCTACGAGCAGTACTTC. Protein: CASSQDRGTAPYEQYF.

The chain couples TRBV9 to TRBJ2-2, with TRBD1 matching 7 bases. Germline V gene sequence: CDR1 SGDLS, CDR2 YYNGEE. The CDR3 length is 12 residues. The V and J ends lost 4 bases and 15 bases, in that order; junction bases with no gene match: 9. DNA of the CDR3: TGTGCCAGCAGCACAGGACAGGCTGGGTTGTTTTTT. It yields the protein CASSTGQAGLFF.

This chain joins TRBV7-9 and TRBJ2-4; 8 positions agree with TRBD1. Germline CDR1 SEHNR, CDR2 FQNEAQ (reference sequence). The CDR3 loop spans 16 amino acids. The ends lost 4 bases at V and 0 bases at J; junction bases unmatched: 5. CDR3 in DNA: TGTGCCAGCAGCTCGGGACAGGACCTAGCCAAAAACATTCAGTACTTC. Its translation: CASSSGQDLAKNIQYF. Supplemented by reference TRBV7-9 and TRBJ2-4, the full variable domain reads DTGVSQNPRHKITKRGQNVTFRCDPISEHNRLYWYRQTLGQGPEFLTYFQNEAQLEKSRLLSDRFSAERPKGSFSTLEIQRTEQGDSAMYLCASSSGQDLAKNIQYFGAGTRLSVL.

The rearrangement links TRBV29-1 to TRBJ2-7; D is ambiguous. The CDR3 runs to 14 residues. V dropped 0 bases and J dropped 2 bases, with 11 bases sitting between them. The germline V gene has CDR1 SQVTM and CDR2 ANQGSEA. As DNA, the CDR3 is TGCAGCGTTGAAGATCGAGTACAAACCTACGAGCAGTACTTC. It translates to CSVEDRVQTYEQYF.